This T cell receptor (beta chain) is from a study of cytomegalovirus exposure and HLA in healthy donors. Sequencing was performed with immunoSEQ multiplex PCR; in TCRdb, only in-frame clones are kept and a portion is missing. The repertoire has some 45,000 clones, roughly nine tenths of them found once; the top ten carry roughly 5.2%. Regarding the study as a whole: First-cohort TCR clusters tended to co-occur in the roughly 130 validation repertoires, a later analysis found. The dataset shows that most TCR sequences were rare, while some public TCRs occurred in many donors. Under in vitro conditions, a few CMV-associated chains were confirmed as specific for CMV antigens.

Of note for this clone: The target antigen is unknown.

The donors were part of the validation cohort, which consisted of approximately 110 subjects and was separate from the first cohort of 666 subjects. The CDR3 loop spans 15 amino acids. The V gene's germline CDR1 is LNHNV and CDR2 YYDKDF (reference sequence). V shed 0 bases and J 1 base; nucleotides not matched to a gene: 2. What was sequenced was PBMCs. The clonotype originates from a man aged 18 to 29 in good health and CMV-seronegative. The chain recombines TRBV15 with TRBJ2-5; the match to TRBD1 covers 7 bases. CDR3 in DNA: TGTGCCACCAGCAGAGATACAGGGGCCCAAGAGACCCAGTACTTC. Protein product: CATSRDTGAQETQYF.